This is a list of T cell receptor beta chains from one sample in a study of Ad26.COV2.S vaccination and SARS-CoV-2 variants. Sequencing was performed with immunoSEQ multiplex PCR; in TCRdb, only in-frame clones are kept and a portion is missing. The data hold 430,000 or so clones, with over 75% observed a single time. Here the sequenced sample was peripheral blood, taken in a trial of Ad26.COV2.S vaccine versus placebo. These receptors were taken from a person aged 18-65 years who received the Ad26.COV2.S COVID-19 vaccine or a placebo. The CDR3 runs from the conserved cysteine through the conserved F or W. D genes are given only for firm matches. The size entry is marked missing in some rows and otherwise reads once, few, many or a size class.

TRBV28,.,TRBJ2-3,.,TGTGCCAGCGGGGGCGGGGAGGGCGGCACAGATACGCAGTATTTT,CASGGGEGGTDTQYF
TRBV5-4,.,TRBJ1-2,.,TGTGCCAGCAACAACAGGGAATACTATGGCTACACCTTC,CASNNREYYGYTF
TRBV19,TRBD2,TRBJ2-7,.,TGTGCCAGTAGTATTCGTAGCGGGATCTACGAGCAGTACTTC,CASSIRSGIYEQYF
TRBV27,TRBD2,TRBJ2-2,.,TGTGCCAGCCTCGGACAGACGGGACTAGTAGGCGGGGAGCTGTTTTTT,CASLGQTGLVGGELFF
TRBV3-1/TRBV3-2,.,TRBJ2-1,.,TGTGCCAGCAGCCAACGGTTCGCGGGTGAGCAGTTCTTC,CASSQRFAGEQFF
TRBV12-3/TRBV12-4,.,TRBJ2-7,once,TGTGCCAGCAGTTTTCTACTGCGGAACGAGCAGTACTTC,CASSFLLRNEQYF
TRBV7-2,TRBD1,TRBJ2-3,.,TGTGCCAGCAGGTCGGGACAGTTCGTGGATACGCAGTATTTT,CASRSGQFVDTQYF
TRBV4-3,.,TRBJ1-1,.,TGCGCCAGCAGCCAAGATAGGACAACCAACACTGAAGCTTTCTTT,CASSQDRTTNTEAFF
TRBV5-1,TRBD1,TRBJ1-1,.,TGCGCCAGCAGCTTGGAGGGATACAGGGGAGGCACTGAAGCTTTCTTT,CASSLEGYRGGTEAFF
TRBV6-1,.,TRBJ1-2,.,TGTGCCAGCAGTGACCCGTGGGTACAGACCTATGGCTACACCTTC,CASSDPWVQTYGYTF
TRBV6-5,.,TRBJ2-1,.,TGTGCCAGCAGCCGTAATAGCGGTCCCGAGCAGTTCTTC,CASSRNSGPEQFF
TRBV4-1,.,TRBJ1-2,.,TGCGCCAGCAGCCAAGGGCCACGGCCTTATGGCTACACCTTC,CASSQGPRPYGYTF
TRBV12-3/TRBV12-4,.,TRBJ1-2,.,TGTGCCAGCAGCCGCGGACAGTTCTATGGCTACACCTTC,CASSRGQFYGYTF
TRBV7-2,.,TRBJ2-7,.,TGTGCCAGTCAGGAGGGGGGTATGGTAAGTCTGGAGCAGTACTTC,CASQEGGMVSLEQYF
TRBV28,.,TRBJ1-2,.,TGTGCCAGCAGTTTCCTTAGGCCGCAGGGCCTTAACTATGGCTACACCTTC,CASSFLRPQGLNYGYTF
TRBV7-8,TRBD2,TRBJ2-1,few,TGTGCCAGCAGCTTAGCGGGACTAGCGGACAATGAGCAGTTCTTC,CASSLAGLADNEQFF
TRBV4-1,.,TRBJ2-1,.,TGCGCCAGCAGTCTATCTGGCAATGAGCAGTTCTTC,CASSLSGNEQFF
TRBV6-5,TRBD1,TRBJ1-2,.,TGTGCCAGCAGCCGGGGACAGAACGCCTATGGCTACACCTTC,CASSRGQNAYGYTF
TRBV7-9,.,TRBJ2-1,few,TGTGCCAGCAGCCCAAGGGGGTTCGAATCCTACAATGAGCAGTTCTTC,CASSPRGFESYNEQFF
TRBV6-1,TRBD1,TRBJ1-3,.,TGTGCCAGCAGTGCATTCTCAGGGGGATCTGGAAACACCATATATTTT,CASSAFSGGSGNTIYF
TRBV29-1,.,TRBJ1-4,.,TGCAGCGTTGAAACGGCCGGTGAACTGTTTTTT,CSVETAGELFF
TRBV15,.,TRBJ2-1,.,TGTGCCACCAGCAGAGATCCCCCGGAGAGTGAGCAGTTCTTC,CATSRDPPESEQFF
TRBV27,.,TRBJ2-7,.,TGTGCCAGCAGTTTTGGCCCAACCTACGAGCAGTACTTC,CASSFGPTYEQYF
TRBV5-1,.,TRBJ1-1,.,TGCGCCAGCAGCTTGCTTATCCGGACCACTGAAGCTTTCTTT,CASSLLIRTTEAFF
TRBV18,.,TRBJ2-2,.,TGTGCCAGCTCCCCCTATAGACAATTCACCGGGGAGCTGTTTTTT,CASSPYRQFTGELFF
TRBV9,.,TRBJ2-3,.,TGTGCCAGCAGCGTATTAGAGCGGGCAAGCACAGATACGCAGTATTTT,CASSVLERASTDTQYF
TRBV4-2,.,TRBJ1-5,.,TGTGCCAGCAGCCAAGTTGGCGGGGGGGCGGATCAGCCCCAGCATTTT,CASSQVGGGADQPQHF
TRBV6-2/TRBV6-3,TRBD1,TRBJ1-5,few,TGTGCCAGCAGCAAGGACAGGGGCAATCAGCCCCAGCATTTT,CASSKDRGNQPQHF
TRBV9,.,TRBJ2-1,.,TGTGCCAGCAGCGCAGAACTACGAAGCTCCTACAATGAGCAGTTCTTC,CASSAELRSSYNEQFF
TRBV27,TRBD1,TRBJ1-2,.,TGTGCCAGCAGTTTCTCGACAGGGATTGGCGTTGTTGGCTACACCTTC,CASSFSTGIGVVGYTF
TRBV5-1,.,TRBJ1-3,few,TGCGCCAGCAGCTTGGGCGTCTGGTCCAGCTCTGGAAACACCATATATTTT,CASSLGVWSSSGNTIYF
TRBV29-1,.,TRBJ1-1,.,TGCAGCGTTGGATCGAACACTGAAGCTTTCTTT,CSVGSNTEAFF
TRBV7-2,.,TRBJ1-5,.,TGTGCCAGCAGCTTAACCTCGTGGCCCTATAGCAATCAGCCCCAGCATTTT,CASSLTSWPYSNQPQHF
TRBV7-9,.,TRBJ2-1,.,TGTGCCAGCAGCTTGATGGTCAGGGGACTGGGGAATGAGCAGTTCTTC,CASSLMVRGLGNEQFF
TRBV28,TRBD1,TRBJ2-3,.,TGTGCCAGCAGACCAGACAGGGGGTTAAGCACAGATACGCAGTATTTT,CASRPDRGLSTDTQYF
TRBV20-1,.,TRBJ1-1,.,TGCAGTGCTAGGGTCGACACTGAAGCTTTCTTT,CSARVDTEAFF
TRBV5-4,.,TRBJ1-1,.,TGTGCCAGCAGCTTTGCTTGGGGGGAGAACACTGAAGCTTTCTTT,CASSFAWGENTEAFF
TRBV20-1,TRBD1,TRBJ2-7,.,TGCAGTGCTAGGGGACAGAGCGAGCAGTACTTC,CSARGQSEQYF
TRBV7-3,TRBD1,TRBJ2-5,.,TGTGCCAGCAGCTTAAGCGGACAGGATCAAGAGACCCAGTACTTC,CASSLSGQDQETQYF
TRBV19,TRBD2,TRBJ2-3,once,TGTGCCAGTAGTACCTCTAGCGGGAGGGCCTCAGATACGCAGTATTTT,CASSTSSGRASDTQYF
TRBV7-3,TRBD2,TRBJ2-1,.,TGTGCCAGCAGCTTGGGGACTAGCGGGAGCCCCAGGAATGAGCAGTTCTTC,CASSLGTSGSPRNEQFF
TRBV2,TRBD2,TRBJ2-1,.,TGTGCCAGCAGTGAAGTGACTAGCGGTATGAATGAGCAGTTCTTC,CASSEVTSGMNEQFF
TRBV27,.,TRBJ2-7,few,TGTGCCAGCGGATACCAGGGGTCAAATTTATACGAGCAGTACTTC,CASGYQGSNLYEQYF
TRBV6-6,TRBD1,TRBJ1-6,.,TGTGCCACTCACGGGGCAGGGGGCATCTTTTCACCCCTCCACTTT,CATHGAGGIFSPLHF
TRBV5-4,.,TRBJ1-6,.,TGTGCCAGCAGCCAGGGTGCGGTTTCACCCCTCCACTTT,CASSQGAVSPLHF
TRBV4-1,TRBD1,TRBJ1-2,.,TGCGCCAGCAGCCAAGAAGGGACAGGGGTTAACTATGGCTACACCTTC,CASSQEGTGVNYGYTF
TRBV6-5,.,TRBJ1-1,.,TGTGCCAGCAGGAACGAGGCCGAAGCTTTCTTT,CASRNEAEAFF
TRBV10-2,TRBD2,TRBJ2-2,.,TGCGCCAGCAGTGAGTCGGCCGGCTCGATAGCGGGTTTCGCCGGGGAGCTGTTTTTT,CASSESAGSIAGFAGELFF
TRBV13,.,TRBJ1-1,.,TGTGCCAGCAGCTTATATGCGGTGGTTAGGACTGAAGCTTTCTTT,CASSLYAVVRTEAFF
TRBV6-5,.,TRBJ2-5,.,TGTGCCAGCAGCAGACAGGTCCCTTTAGAGACCCAGTACTTC,CASSRQVPLETQYF
TRBV6-5,.,TRBJ1-1,few,TGTGCCAGCAGCCCCACACTACAGAGTGAAGCTTTCTTT,CASSPTLQSEAFF
TRBV29-1,.,TRBJ1-3,.,TGCAGCGCAGGGGTGGGGAAAAACACCATATATTTT,CSAGVGKNTIYF
TRBV7-9,.,TRBJ2-3,.,TGTGCCAGCAGCTTAGCAGATACGCAGTATTTT,CASSLADTQYF
TRBV5-5,.,TRBJ2-3,.,TGTGCCAGCAGCTTGGACCCGGGCTCCACAGATACGCAGTATTTT,CASSLDPGSTDTQYF
TRBV4-3,.,TRBJ1-2,.,TGCGCCAGCAGCCAAGATAGTAGGGGCTATGGCTACACCTTC,CASSQDSRGYGYTF